This record looks at one T cell receptor beta chain sequence and its context. Its antigen is not yet known. Qualities for individual bases were not recorded, and no much larger clone is one base off. Patients with autoimmune disease history or receiving systemic immunosuppression were excluded from the trial. In every dose cohort, peripheral blood was drawn for TCR sequencing at baseline, cycle 4 day 1, and cycle 7 day 1. Samples were obtained from an open-label, multicenter, first-in-human phase I dose-escalation trial of ivuxolimab. Adults with locally advanced or metastatic melanoma, renal cell, hepatocellular, or head and neck squamous cell carcinoma were enrolled in the trial. Before TCR sequencing, CD4+ and CD8+ T cells were separately sorted from peripheral blood. The data are from a study of OX40 agonist ivuxolimab in advanced cancers. Context from the whole study: Ivuxolimab was a fully human IgG2 agonistic monoclonal antibody targeting the costimulatory receptor OX40 (CD134). Intravenous ivuxolimab was administered to patients every 2 weeks at six dose levels: 0.01, 0.1, 0.3, 1.5, 3 and 10 mg/kg. Among the 52 dose-escalation patients, around 20 had hepatocellular carcinoma, roughly 15 melanoma, 9 renal cell carcinoma and 9 head and neck cancer. A male proportion of around 80% and a mean age of roughly 58 years, ranging from 23 to 79, were recorded for the dose-escalation cohort. Prior anti-PD-1, anti-PD-L1 or anti-CTLA-4 therapy was permitted, and less than 45% of dose-escalation patients had received checkpoint inhibitors. Partial responses were achieved by three dose-escalation patients, of whom one had hepatocellular carcinoma and two had cutaneous melanoma. Peripheral TCRbeta sequencing was intended to test whether TCR sequence diversity was altered and clonal T-cell expansion was caused by ivuxolimab. The paper describes the monotherapy dose-escalation part (N of about 47 patients) of the phase I trial of ivuxolimab. Findings and caveats that apply to the study as a whole: At doses of 0.1 to 3.0 mg/kg, clonal expansion of both CD4+ and CD8+ blood T cells was observed from baseline to week 6. Low levels of normalized T-cell clonal expansion were also shown by some nonresponding patients. After ivuxolimab, CD8+ T cells had more expanded clones than CD4+ T cells on average. The antigen specificity of the peripheral T cells that underwent clonal expansion was not determined. Partial responders in the 0.1-3.0 mg/kg groups had among the lowest normalized peripheral clonal expansion, especially among CD8+ T cells.

Genomic DNA was isolated from the sorted cells so that the TCRbeta CDR3 region could be sequenced. TCRbeta CDR3 regions were sequenced using the immunoSEQ Assay. TCRdb retrieved this table from immuneACCESS and kept in-frame rearrangements only. Not all clones are present; in checked studies, unresolved V genes account for under half, and no reason is known for the remainder. Within this sample are some 90,000 clones, with more than 70% of them counted one time only. About 4.5% of the sample goes to the ten largest clones. CDR1 and CDR2 are read off the germline V gene (reference sequence) as MNHEY and SMNVEV. There are 14 amino acids in the CDR3, from cysteine to phenylalanine inclusive. Of the read, only the CDR3 DNA is kept; its 42 bases are in frame from base 1. Trimming costs V 6 bases and J 4 bases, and their ends lie 14 bases apart.

The source was CD4+ or CD8+ T cells sorted from blood, collected in a trial of the OX40 agonist ivuxolimab. The chain is assembled from TRBV27 and TRBJ2-3, with the D gene uncertain. The TCR comes from an adult with an advanced solid tumor such as melanoma, head and neck, liver or kidney cancer. The CDR3 sequence is CASSQINLADTQYF. The DNA is as follows: TGTGCCAGCAGCCAGATTAATTTGGCAGATACGCAGTATTTT.